This T cell receptor beta chain comes out of a study of T cell repertoires in aging, cancer and after chemotherapy. Turning to the study itself: About 8.1 million TCR reads made up the full dataset.

TCR beta rearrangements were amplified from peripheral blood genomic DNA. A few counts support this clonotype. Rearranged V-D-J TRB sequences were amplified with a mixed TRB-A/B primer pool. TCRdb re-derived calls from the multiplex PCR reads in MiXCR, one entry per CDR3 protein. In the table there are approximately 9,500 distinct CDR3 sequences, around a quarter of which are singletons. Sequences were obtained from blood. This TCR was sampled from a human donor in good health.

CDR3 in DNA: TGTGCCAGCTCACCACGTCCAGCGGGAGGGCCCTCAAGGACAGATACGCAGTATTTT. Translated: CASSPRPAGGPSRTDTQYF. The chain carries TRBV18 and TRBJ2-3, with TRBD2 matching 10 bases. Germline CDR1 is KGHSH and CDR2 is LQKENI. Trimming removed 1 base from V and 3 bases from J; junction bases left unmatched: 13. The CDR3 length is 19 residues.